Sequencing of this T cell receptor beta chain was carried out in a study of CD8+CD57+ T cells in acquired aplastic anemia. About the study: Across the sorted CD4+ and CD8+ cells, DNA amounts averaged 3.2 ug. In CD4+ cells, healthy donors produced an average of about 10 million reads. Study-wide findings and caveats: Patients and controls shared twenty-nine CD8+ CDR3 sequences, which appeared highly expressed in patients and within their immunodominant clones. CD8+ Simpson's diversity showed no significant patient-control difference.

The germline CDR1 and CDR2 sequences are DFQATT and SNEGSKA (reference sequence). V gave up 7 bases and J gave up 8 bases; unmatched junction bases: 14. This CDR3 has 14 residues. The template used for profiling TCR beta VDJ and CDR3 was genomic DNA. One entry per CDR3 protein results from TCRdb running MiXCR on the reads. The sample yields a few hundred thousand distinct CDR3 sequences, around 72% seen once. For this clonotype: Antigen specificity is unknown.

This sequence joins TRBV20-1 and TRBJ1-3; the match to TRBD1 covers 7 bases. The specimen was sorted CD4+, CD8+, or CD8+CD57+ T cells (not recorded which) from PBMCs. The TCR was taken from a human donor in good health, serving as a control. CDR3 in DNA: TGCAGTGTAGCAGGGGGAAGCAATCAGCACACCATATATTTT. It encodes CSVAGGSNQHTIYF.